This T cell receptor (beta chain) is drawn from a study of blood T cell repertoires in COVID-19. Participants, roughly 18 to 90 years old, spanned 25 or so US areas. In the authors' workflow: Researchers report that nucleated cell counts were estimated from reference gene primer amplification. Generated by immunoSEQ multiplex PCR, the TCRdb table keeps only in-frame clones and is missing some. D and trimming come from the DNA, and the V and J calls and clone size come from that table. The table has around 140,000 clones, approximately 87% seen once; the top ten hold 11%. Between the trimmed V and J ends, which lost 3 bases and 3 bases, there was a span of 13 bases. Germline assignment: CDR1 SGHNT and CDR2 YYREEE (reference sequence). The CDR3 loop spans 15 amino acids.

Sequenced: PBMCs or T cells enriched from blood (not recorded which). The receptor comes from a man between 60 and 75 years old who had recovered from COVID-19. This chain joins TRBV5-4 and TRBJ2-1; a possible D gene is TRBD1 (6 bases). CDR3 coding DNA: TGTGCCAGCAGCTCCCGAGGGGGAAACTACAATGAGCAGTTCTTC. Protein: CASSSRGGNYNEQFF.